This TCR beta chain was found in a study of blood T cell repertoires in COVID-19. In the study overall: The United States, Italy and Spain provided the acute and convalescent COVID-19 samples.

Between the trimmed V and J ends, which lost 3 bases and 3 bases, there was a span of 16 bases. Germline-derived CDR1 and CDR2 are KGHDR and SFDVKD. This CDR3 region has 17 residues. Data came from immunoSEQ multiplex PCR; TCRdb stores just in-frame clones and leaves some out. The repertoire holds around 300,000 clones, approximately 83% seen once, with 9.5% to 12% in the top ten. The chain couples TRBV24-1 to TRBJ2-2; the D gene is possibly TRBD1 (7 bases). The source of this sequence is a woman aged 70-85 years with acute or convalescent COVID-19. Sequencing was performed on peripheral blood. The chain's CDR3 is CATSDTRGRGDTGELFF. CDR3 coding DNA: TGTGCCACCAGTGATACACGCGGCAGGGGGGACACCGGGGAGCTGTTTTTT.